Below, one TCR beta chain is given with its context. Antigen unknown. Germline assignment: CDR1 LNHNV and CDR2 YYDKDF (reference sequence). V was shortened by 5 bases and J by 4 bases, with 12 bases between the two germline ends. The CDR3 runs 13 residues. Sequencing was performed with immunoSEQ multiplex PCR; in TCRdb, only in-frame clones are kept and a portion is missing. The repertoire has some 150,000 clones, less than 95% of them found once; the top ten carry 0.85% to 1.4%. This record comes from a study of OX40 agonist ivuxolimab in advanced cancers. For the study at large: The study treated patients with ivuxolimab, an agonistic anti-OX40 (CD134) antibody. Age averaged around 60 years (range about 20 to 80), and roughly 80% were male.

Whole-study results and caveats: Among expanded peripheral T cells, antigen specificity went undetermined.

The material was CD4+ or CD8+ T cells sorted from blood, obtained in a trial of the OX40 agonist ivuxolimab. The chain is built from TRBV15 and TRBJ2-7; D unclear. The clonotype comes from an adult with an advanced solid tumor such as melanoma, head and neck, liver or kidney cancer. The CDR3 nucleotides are TGTGCCACCAGCTCCCTGGTAGGGTACGAGCAGTACTTC. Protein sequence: CATSSLVGYEQYF.